This T cell receptor beta chain was found in a study of graft-versus-host responses after intestinal transplantation. The method was immunoSEQ multiplex PCR; TCRdb's version includes in-frame clones alone and lacks a portion of them. The sample lists around 110,000 clones; approximately 90% were seen once. CDR3 length: 18 amino acids. The V and J ends lost 4 bases and 7 bases, in that order; junction bases with no gene match: 16. Germline CDR1 is MDHEN and CDR2 is SYDVKM. A remark on this clone: Its antigen is not known.

The sequence was obtained from a human donor who received an intestinal transplant. This chain connects TRBV28 to TRBJ2-7; 13 bases fit TRBD2. Source: unstimulated CD4+ T cells sorted from spleen or lymph node cells, taken before intestinal transplant. The CDR3 is CASSSDRSGTSGKGEQYF. The CDR3, as DNA: TGTGCCAGCAGTTCAGACCGCTCCGGGACTAGCGGGAAGGGGGAGCAGTACTTC.